Sequencing of this TCR beta chain was carried out in a study of blood T cells in healthy people across ages. The V gene lost 9 bases and the J gene lost 3 bases, with 9 bases spanning the gap. Germline V gives CDR1 SNHLY, CDR2 FYNNEI. The CDR3 has 11 residues. The sample holds a few counts of this clonotype. A second PCR, run for roughly 7 to 11 cycles, used a sample-barcoded 5' primer plus a J-beta primer mix. All samples gave at least 2.5 million CDR3-containing paired-end reads. TCRdb independently ran MiXCR on the 5' RACE reads; one entry per CDR3 protein. The sample records over a million distinct CDR3 sequences, approximately 59% being singletons.

The chain uses TRBV2 and TRBJ2-7, with no clear D. The sequence was obtained from a man younger than 30 in good health. Sequenced: blood. CDR3 region: CASRLGYEQYF. The CDR3 DNA reads as TGTGCCAGTCGGTTAGGCTACGAGCAGTACTTC.